These 15 T cell receptor beta chains were all obtained from the same sample, sequenced in a study of blood T cell repertoires in COVID-19. TCRdb keeps only in-frame clones here, not all; method: immunoSEQ multiplex PCR. The sample contains 150,000 or so clones, approximately 86% of which appear only once. The source material was PBMCs or T cells enriched from blood (not recorded which). The receptor source for this set is a woman between 40 and 50 years old who had been exposed to COVID-19.

The V and J genes are TRBV2 and TRBJ2-7; D is possibly TRBD1 (5 bases). CDR3 size: 11 residues. V was clipped by 8 bases and J by 5 bases, with 10 bases between them. Germline CDR1 SNHLY, CDR2 FYNNEI. The DNA of the CDR3 is TGTGCCAGCTCTCCCAGGGACGAGCAGTACTTC. Its protein product is CASSPRDEQYF. The entire variable domain, with the rest obtained from reference TRBV2 and TRBJ2-7, is as follows: EPEVTQTPSHQVTQMGQEVILRCVPISNHLYFYWYRQILGQKVEFLVSFYNNEISEKSEIFDDQFSVERPDGSNFTLKIRSTKLEDSAMYFCASSPRDEQYFGPGTRLTVT.

The chain links TRBV4-3 to TRBJ1-2; D might be TRBD1 (5 bases). The germline CDR1 and CDR2 sequences are LGHNA and YSLEER. Trimming left V 1 base short and J 5 bases short, with 17 bases between. The CDR3 sequence is 16 residues long. The CDR3, as DNA: TGCGCCAGCAGCCAAGCCCTGACGGGGGGAGGGTATGGCTACACCTTC. Its protein product is CASSQALTGGGYGYTF.

In this sample, this clone turned up once. The chain links TRBV4-1 to TRBJ2-5; 9 bases agree with TRBD1. The CDR3 sequence is 16 residues long. Germline lookup yields CDR1 MGHRA and CDR2 YSYEKL. J lost 5 bases, V lost 4 bases, and 11 bases had no gene match. Here the CDR3 DNA reads TGCGCCAGCAGCCTACCCAGGGACAGGGAAAATGAGACCCAGTACTTC. Its protein is CASSLPRDRENETQYF.

The chain combines TRBV6-5 with TRBJ2-2, with no clear D. The V gene's germline CDR1 is MNHEY and CDR2 SVGAGI. The CDR3 has 14 amino acids. Trimming shortened V by 5 bases and J by 5 bases, and 12 bases separated the two germline ends. The CDR3 is CASSRRSSTGELFF. DNA for the CDR3: TGTGCCAGCAGTCGTCGCTCTAGTACCGGGGAGCTGTTTTTT.

The V and J genes are TRBV7-2 and TRBJ2-7, with 12 positions matching TRBD2. The germline V gene has CDR1 SGHTA and CDR2 FQGNSA. This CDR3 is built from 15 residues. Trimming at V came to 5 bases and at J to 2 bases, leaving 4 bases not matched to a gene. CDR3 DNA sequence: TGTGCCAGCAGCAGGACTAGCGGGAAGGCCTACGAGCAGTACTTC. Translation gives CASSRTSGKAYEQYF.

The chain employs TRBV9 and TRBJ2-5; D perhaps matches TRBD1 (5 bases). CDR1 is SGDLS and CDR2 is YYNGEE in the germline V gene. V was cut by 3 bases and J by 4 bases, with 16 bases left in between. The CDR3 consists of 15 residues. CDR3 residues: CASSEGSQSPETQYF. CDR3 DNA sequence: TGTGCCAGCAGCGAGGGGTCGCAGTCCCCAGAGACCCAGTACTTC.

This rearrangement joins TRBV18 to TRBJ1-1; D may be TRBD1 (5 bases). CDR3 size: 12 residues. Trimming left V 3 bases short and J 7 bases short, with 9 bases between. Germline V gives CDR1 KGHSH, CDR2 LQKENI. The CDR3: CASSPIQGEAFF. CDR3 nucleotides: TGTGCCAGCTCACCTATTCAGGGTGAAGCTTTCTTT.

The chain is built from TRBV19 and TRBJ1-1; the match to TRBD1 covers 8 bases. The CDR3 has 14 residues. Germline V gene data show CDR1 as LNHDA and CDR2 as SQIVND (reference sequence). V shed 5 bases and J 2 bases; nucleotides not matched to a gene: 4. CDR3 in DNA: TGTGCCAGTAGTGTCGGACAGGGAAACACTGAAGCTTTCTTT. Translation gives CASSVGQGNTEAFF.

The genes are TRBV11-2 and TRBJ2-7; 7 positions match TRBD1. CDR3 length: 17 amino acids. The junction had 11 bases not matched to a gene; V was cut back by 0 bases and J by 3 bases. The germline CDR1 and CDR2 sequences are SGHAT and FQNNGV. CDR3 nucleotides: TGTGCCAGCAGCTTAGATGGCGCCGGGACAGTAGGCTACGAGCAGTACTTC. Its protein product is CASSLDGAGTVGYEQYF.

The chain carries TRBV28 and TRBJ1-1; TRBD1 might be the D (6 bases). CDR1 is MDHEN and CDR2 is SYDVKM in the germline V gene. V gave up 2 bases and J gave up 7 bases, with 11 bases separating them. CDR3 size: 13 residues. This CDR3 reads CASSLRTASEAFF. DNA of the CDR3: TGTGCCAGCAGTTTAAGGACAGCTAGTGAAGCTTTCTTT.

CDR3 nucleotides: TGTGCCAGCAGTTACGGGAGGAGACAGCCCCAGCATTTT. Translation: CASSYGRRQPQHF. The genes are TRBV6-5 and TRBJ1-5; the D is unclear. The CDR3 has 13 residues. Germline V gene data show CDR1 as MNHEY and CDR2 as SVGAGI. Trimming took off 2 bases at V and 7 bases at J, with 9 bases between the two ends.

The rearrangement links TRBV3-1 (or the pseudogene TRBV3-2) to TRBJ1-4, with D possibly matching TRBD1 (5 bases). CDR3 length: 14 amino acids. V dropped 0 bases and J dropped 9 bases, with 11 bases sitting between them. Germline V gene lookup returns CDR1 LGHDT and CDR2 YNNKEL (reference sequence). CDR3 DNA sequence: TGTGCCAGCAGCCAAGATGGGGCCATGAAAAAACTGTTTTTT. It is translated as CASSQDGAMKKLFF.

The V and J genes are TRBV6-6 and TRBJ1-6, with 9 bases matching TRBD1. Germline loops: CDR1 MNHNY, CDR2 SVGAGI (reference sequence). Trimming at V came to 6 bases and at J to 10 bases, leaving 7 bases not matched to a gene. This CDR3 is 14 amino acids long. CDR3 DNA: TGTGCCAGCAGAGCGACAGGGGGGGGATCACCCCTCCACTTT. This sequence encodes CASRATGGGSPLHF.

This chain links TRBV5-8 with TRBJ1-1; 7 bases map to TRBD1. The germline V gene has CDR1 SGHTS and CDR2 YDEGEE. CDR3 length equals 14 residues. The J segment lost 4 bases and the V segment lost 6 bases, leaving 9 bases of the junction unmatched. CDR3 protein: CASNRQGVGTEAFF. CDR3 in DNA: TGTGCCAGCAACCGACAGGGAGTGGGCACTGAAGCTTTCTTT.

The chain has TRBV7-6 and TRBJ2-1; TRBD2 aligns across 8 bases. Germline V lookup: CDR1 SGHVS, CDR2 FNYEAQ. Unmatched junction bases numbered 5, after V lost 5 bases and J lost 5 bases. This CDR3 region has 14 residues. Written as DNA, the CDR3 is TGTGCCAGCAGCATGGGACTAGTGGACAATGAGCAGTTCTTC. The encoded protein is CASSMGLVDNEQFF.